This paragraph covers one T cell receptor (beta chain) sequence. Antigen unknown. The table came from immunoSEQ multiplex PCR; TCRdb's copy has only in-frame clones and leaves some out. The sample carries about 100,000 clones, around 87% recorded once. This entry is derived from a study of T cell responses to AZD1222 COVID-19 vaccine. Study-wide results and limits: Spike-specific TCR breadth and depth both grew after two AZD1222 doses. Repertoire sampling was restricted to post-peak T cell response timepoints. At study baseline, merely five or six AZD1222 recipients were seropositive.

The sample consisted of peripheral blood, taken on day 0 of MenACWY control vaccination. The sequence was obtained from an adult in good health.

The DNA for the CDR3 is TGTGCCAGCAGCGTAGGAACGGTCGGGGTCTATGAGCAGTTCTTC. Translation: CASSVGTVGVYEQFF. This chain links TRBV9 with TRBJ2-1; the D gene is possibly TRBD2 (5 bases). Germline loops: CDR1 SGDLS, CDR2 YYNGEE. V was clipped by 0 bases and J by 8 bases, with 15 bases between them. The CDR3 runs 15 residues.